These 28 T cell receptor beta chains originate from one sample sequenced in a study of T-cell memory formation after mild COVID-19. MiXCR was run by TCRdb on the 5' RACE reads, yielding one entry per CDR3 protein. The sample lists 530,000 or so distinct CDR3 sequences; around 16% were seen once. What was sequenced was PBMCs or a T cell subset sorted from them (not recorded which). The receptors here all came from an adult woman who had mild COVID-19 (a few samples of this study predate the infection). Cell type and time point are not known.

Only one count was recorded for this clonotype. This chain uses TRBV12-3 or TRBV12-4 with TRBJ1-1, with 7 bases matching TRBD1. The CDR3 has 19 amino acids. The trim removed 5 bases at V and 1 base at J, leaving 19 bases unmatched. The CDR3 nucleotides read TGTGCCAGCAGTCCTTATAGGGGAGGAGGGGGCCATGGGAACACTGAAGCTTTCTTT. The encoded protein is CASSPYRGGGGHGNTEAFF.

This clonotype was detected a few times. As DNA, the CDR3 is TGTGCCAGCAGTTTAGCCACCGGGACAGGGACCTACGAGCAGTACTTC. This sequence encodes CASSLATGTGTYEQYF. The genes are TRBV12-3 or TRBV12-4 and TRBJ2-7, with TRBD1 matching 9 bases. This CDR3 is 16 amino acids long. V lost 0 bases, J lost 2 bases, and 5 bases stayed unmatched.

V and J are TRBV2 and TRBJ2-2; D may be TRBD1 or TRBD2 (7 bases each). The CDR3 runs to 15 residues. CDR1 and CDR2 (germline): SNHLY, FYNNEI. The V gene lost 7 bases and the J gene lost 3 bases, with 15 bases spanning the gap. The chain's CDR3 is CASKGASGYTGELFF. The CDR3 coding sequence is TGTGCCAGCAAGGGGGCTAGCGGATACACCGGGGAGCTGTTTTTT.

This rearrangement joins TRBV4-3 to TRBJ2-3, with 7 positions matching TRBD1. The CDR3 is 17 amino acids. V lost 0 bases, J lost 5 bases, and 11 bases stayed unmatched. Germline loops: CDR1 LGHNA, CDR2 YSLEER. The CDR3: CASSQEGVSRGKDTQYF. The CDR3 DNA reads TGCGCCAGCAGCCAAGAAGGAGTATCCAGGGGGAAAGATACGCAGTATTTT.

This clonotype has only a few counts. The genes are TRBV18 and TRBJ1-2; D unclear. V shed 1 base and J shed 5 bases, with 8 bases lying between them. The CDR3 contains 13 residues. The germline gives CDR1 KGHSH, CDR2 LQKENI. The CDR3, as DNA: TGTGCCAGCTCACCACTCGACGGATATGGCTACACCTTC. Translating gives CASSPLDGYGYTF.

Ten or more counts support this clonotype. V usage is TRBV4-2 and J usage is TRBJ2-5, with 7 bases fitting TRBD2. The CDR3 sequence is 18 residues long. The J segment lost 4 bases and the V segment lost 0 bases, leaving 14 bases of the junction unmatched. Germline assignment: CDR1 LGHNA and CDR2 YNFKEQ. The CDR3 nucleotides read TGTGCCAGCAGCCAAGAAGCGAGATCAGCTGGGAGGGGAGAGACCCAGTACTTC. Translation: CASSQEARSAGRGETQYF.

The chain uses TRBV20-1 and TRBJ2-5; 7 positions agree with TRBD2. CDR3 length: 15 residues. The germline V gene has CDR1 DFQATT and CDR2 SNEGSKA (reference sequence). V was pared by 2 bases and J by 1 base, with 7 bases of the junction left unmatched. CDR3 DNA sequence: TGCAGTGCTAGAAACCTAGCGGAATTCCAAGAGACCCAGTACTTC. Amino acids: CSARNLAEFQETQYF.

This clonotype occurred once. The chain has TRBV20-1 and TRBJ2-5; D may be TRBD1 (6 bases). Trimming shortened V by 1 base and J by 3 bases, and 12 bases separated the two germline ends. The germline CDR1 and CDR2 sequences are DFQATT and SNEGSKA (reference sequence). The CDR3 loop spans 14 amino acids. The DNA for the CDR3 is TGCAGTGCTAGAGTCCCCACAGGGAAAGAGACCCAGTACTTC. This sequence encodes CSARVPTGKETQYF.

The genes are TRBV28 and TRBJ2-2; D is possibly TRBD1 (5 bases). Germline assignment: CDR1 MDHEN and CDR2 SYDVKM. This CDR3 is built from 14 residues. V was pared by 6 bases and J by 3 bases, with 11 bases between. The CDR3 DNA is TGTGCCAGCAGGTCGACAGAGTACACCGGGGAGCTGTTTTTT. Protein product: CASRSTEYTGELFF. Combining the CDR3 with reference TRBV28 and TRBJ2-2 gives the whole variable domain DVKVTQSSRYLVKRTGEKVFLECVQDMDHENMFWYRQDPGLGLRLIYFSYDVKMKEKGDIPEGYSVSREKKERFSLILESASTNQTSMYLCASRSTEYTGELFFGEGSRLTVL.

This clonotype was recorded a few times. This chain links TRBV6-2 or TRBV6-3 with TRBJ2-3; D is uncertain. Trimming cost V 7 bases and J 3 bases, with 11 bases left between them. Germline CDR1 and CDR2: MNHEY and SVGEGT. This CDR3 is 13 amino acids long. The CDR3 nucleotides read TGTGCCAGCAAACCCGGGCGGACAGATACGCAGTATTTT. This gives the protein CASKPGRTDTQYF.

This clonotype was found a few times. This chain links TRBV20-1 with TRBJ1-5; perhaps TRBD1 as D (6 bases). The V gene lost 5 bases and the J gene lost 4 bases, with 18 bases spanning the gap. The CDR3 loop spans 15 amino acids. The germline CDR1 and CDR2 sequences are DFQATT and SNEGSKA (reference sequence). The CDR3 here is CSASGRRGKNQPQHF. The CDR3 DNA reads TGCAGTGCTTCGGGGCGGAGGGGGAAGAATCAGCCCCAGCATTTT.

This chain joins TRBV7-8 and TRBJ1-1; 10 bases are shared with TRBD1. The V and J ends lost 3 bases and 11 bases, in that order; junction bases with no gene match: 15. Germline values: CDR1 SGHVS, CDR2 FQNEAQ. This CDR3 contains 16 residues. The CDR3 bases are TGTGCCAGCAGCTTGGGGACAGGGGAGGCCCCCGGTGCGGCTTTCTTT. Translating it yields CASSLGTGEAPGAAFF. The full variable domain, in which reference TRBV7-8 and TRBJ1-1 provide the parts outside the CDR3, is GAGVSQSPRYKVAKRGQDVALRCDPISGHVSLFWYQQALGQGPEFLTYFQNEAQLDKSGLPSDRFFAERPEGSVSTLKIQRTQQEDSAVYLCASSLGTGEAPGAAFFGQGTRLTVV.

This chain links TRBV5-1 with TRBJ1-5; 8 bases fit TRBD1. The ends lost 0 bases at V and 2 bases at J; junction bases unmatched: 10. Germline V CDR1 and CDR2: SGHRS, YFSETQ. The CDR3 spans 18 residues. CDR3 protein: CASSLVPRGLGGNQPQHF. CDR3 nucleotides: TGCGCCAGCAGCTTGGTGCCCAGGGGGCTAGGGGGCAATCAGCCCCAGCATTTT.

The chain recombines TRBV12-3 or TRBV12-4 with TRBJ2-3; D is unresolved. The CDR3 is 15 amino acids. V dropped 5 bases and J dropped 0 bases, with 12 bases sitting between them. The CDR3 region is CASSPRSPSTDTQYF. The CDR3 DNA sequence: TGTGCCAGCAGTCCCCGTAGCCCCAGCACAGATACGCAGTATTTT.

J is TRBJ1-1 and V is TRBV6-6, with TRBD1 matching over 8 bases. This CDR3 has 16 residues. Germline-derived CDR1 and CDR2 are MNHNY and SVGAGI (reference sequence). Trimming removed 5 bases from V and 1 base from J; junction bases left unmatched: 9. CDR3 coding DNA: TGTGCCAGCAGTCCCCCGACAGGGGATGGGAACACTGAAGCTTTCTTT. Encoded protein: CASSPPTGDGNTEAFF.

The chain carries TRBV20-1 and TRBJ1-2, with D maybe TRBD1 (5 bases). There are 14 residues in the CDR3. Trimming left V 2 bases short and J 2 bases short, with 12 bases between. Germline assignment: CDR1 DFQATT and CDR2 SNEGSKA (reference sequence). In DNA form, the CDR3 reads TGCAGTGCTAGACGGGGCGCCGGGAACTATGGCTACACCTTC. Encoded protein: CSARRGAGNYGYTF.

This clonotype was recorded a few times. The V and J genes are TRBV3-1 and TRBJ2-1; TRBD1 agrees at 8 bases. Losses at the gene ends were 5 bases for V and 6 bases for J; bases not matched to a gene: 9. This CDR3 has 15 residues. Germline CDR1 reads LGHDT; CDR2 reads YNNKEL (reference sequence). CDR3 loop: CASSTRDRITNEQFF. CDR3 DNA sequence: TGTGCCAGCAGCACCCGGGACAGGATTACCAATGAGCAGTTCTTC.

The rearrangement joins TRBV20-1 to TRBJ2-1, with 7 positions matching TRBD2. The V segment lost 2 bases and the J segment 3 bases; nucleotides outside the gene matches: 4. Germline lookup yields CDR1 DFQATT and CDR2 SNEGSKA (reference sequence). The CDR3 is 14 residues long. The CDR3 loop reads CSARWLADYNEQFF. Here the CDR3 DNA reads TGCAGTGCTAGATGGCTAGCGGACTACAATGAGCAGTTCTTC.

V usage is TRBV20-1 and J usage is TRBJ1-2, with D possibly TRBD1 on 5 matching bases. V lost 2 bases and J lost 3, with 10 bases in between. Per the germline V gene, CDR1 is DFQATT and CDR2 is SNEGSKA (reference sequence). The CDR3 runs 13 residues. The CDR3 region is CSARLGGDYGYTF. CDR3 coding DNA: TGCAGTGCTAGACTGGGGGGGGACTATGGCTACACCTTC.

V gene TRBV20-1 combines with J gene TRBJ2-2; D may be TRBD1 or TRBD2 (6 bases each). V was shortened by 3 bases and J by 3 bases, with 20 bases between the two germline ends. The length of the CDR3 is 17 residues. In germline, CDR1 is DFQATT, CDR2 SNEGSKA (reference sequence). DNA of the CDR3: TGCAGTGCTAGGGGGGCTGGACTATCGGAAGACACCGGGGAGCTGTTTTTT. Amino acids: CSARGAGLSEDTGELFF.

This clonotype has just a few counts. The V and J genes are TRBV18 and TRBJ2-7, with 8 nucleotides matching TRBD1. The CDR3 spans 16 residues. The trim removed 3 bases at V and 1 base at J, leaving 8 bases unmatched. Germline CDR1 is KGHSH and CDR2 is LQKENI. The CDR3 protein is CASSPQTGGGSYEQYF. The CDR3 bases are TGTGCCAGCTCACCCCAAACAGGGGGAGGTTCCTACGAGCAGTACTTC.

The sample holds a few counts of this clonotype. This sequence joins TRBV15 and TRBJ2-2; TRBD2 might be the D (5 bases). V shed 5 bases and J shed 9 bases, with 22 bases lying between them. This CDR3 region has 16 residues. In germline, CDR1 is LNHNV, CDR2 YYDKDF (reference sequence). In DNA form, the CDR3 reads TGTGCCACCAGCGGTCGGATTAGCGTGCTTTCCCGGGAGCTGTTTTTT. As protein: CATSGRISVLSRELFF. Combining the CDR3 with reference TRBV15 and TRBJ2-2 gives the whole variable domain DAMVIQNPRYQVTQFGKPVTLSCSQTLNHNVMYWYQQKSSQAPKLLFHYYDKDFNNEADTPDNFQSRRPNTSFCFLDIRSPGLGDTAMYLCATSGRISVLSRELFFGEGSRLTVL.

The CDR3 DNA follows: TGTGCCAGCAGATTCGGGACTACAAGCTCCTACGAGCAGTACTTC. It is translated as CASRFGTTSSYEQYF. This sequence joins TRBV2 and TRBJ2-7, with 7 bases lining up with TRBD2. CDR3 length equals 15 residues. J was trimmed by 0 bases and V by 6 bases; bases with no gene match: 8. Germline loops: CDR1 SNHLY, CDR2 FYNNEI.

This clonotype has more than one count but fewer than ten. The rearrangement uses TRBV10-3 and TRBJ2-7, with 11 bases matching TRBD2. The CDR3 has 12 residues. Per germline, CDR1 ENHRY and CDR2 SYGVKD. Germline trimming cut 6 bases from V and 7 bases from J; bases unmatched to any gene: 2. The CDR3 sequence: CAISGTSGEQYF. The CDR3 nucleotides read TGTGCCATCAGCGGGACTAGCGGAGAGCAGTACTTC.

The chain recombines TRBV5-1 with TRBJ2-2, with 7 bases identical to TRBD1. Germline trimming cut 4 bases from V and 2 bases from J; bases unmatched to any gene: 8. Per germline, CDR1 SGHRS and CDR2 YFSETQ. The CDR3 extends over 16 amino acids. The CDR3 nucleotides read TGCGCCAGCAGCGCTTCCGGGACAGTCAACACCGGGGAGCTGTTTTTT. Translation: CASSASGTVNTGELFF.

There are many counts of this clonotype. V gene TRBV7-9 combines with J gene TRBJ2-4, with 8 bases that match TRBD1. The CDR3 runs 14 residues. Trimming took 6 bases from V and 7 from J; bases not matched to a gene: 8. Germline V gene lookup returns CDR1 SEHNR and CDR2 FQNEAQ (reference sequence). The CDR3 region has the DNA TGTGCCAGCAGACCTGGACAGGGCCCGAACATTCAGTACTTC. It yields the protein CASRPGQGPNIQYF.

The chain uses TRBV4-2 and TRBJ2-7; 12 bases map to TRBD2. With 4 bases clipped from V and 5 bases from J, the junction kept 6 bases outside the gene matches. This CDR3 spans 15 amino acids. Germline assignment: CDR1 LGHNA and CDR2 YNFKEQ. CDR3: CASSLGLAGIDEQYF. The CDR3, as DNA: TGTGCCAGCAGCCTCGGACTAGCGGGAATCGACGAGCAGTACTTC.

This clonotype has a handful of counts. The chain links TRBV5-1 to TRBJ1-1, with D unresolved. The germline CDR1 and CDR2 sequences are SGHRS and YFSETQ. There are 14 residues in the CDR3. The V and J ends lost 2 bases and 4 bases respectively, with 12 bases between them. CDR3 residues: CASSLRISATEAFF. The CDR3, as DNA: TGCGCCAGCAGCTTACGGATCTCTGCCACTGAAGCTTTCTTT.